This T cell receptor (beta chain) was documented in a study of cytomegalovirus exposure and HLA in healthy donors. PCR was performed using 60 Vbeta and 13 Jbeta primers. Per the original data handling: Roughly 10 million shared chains were among about 80 million unique TCR beta chains counted in a later analysis. The method was immunoSEQ multiplex PCR; TCRdb's version includes in-frame clones alone and lacks a portion of them. That table furnishes V, J and clone size, whereas the DNA furnished D and trimming. The top ten hold more than 1.5% of the sample, which has over 150,000 clones, 80% to 85% seen once. Turning to this clone: Its antigen is unidentified.

The CDR3 is 17 amino acids. The V segment lost 3 bases and the J segment 4 bases; nucleotides outside the gene matches: 8. CDR1 SGDLS and CDR2 YYNGEE come from the germline V gene. Study results and caveats: While the bulk of TCR sequences proved rare, some public TCRs turned up in many donors.

The sequenced sample was PBMCs. The J gene is TRBJ2-1, the V gene TRBV9; TRBD2 agrees at 12 bases. This clonotype was obtained from a human donor in good health. The CDR3 DNA follows: TGTGCCAGCAGCGCCCACGGGGGACTAGCGGGTTACAATGAGCAGTTCTTC. Its translation is CASSAHGGLAGYNEQFF.